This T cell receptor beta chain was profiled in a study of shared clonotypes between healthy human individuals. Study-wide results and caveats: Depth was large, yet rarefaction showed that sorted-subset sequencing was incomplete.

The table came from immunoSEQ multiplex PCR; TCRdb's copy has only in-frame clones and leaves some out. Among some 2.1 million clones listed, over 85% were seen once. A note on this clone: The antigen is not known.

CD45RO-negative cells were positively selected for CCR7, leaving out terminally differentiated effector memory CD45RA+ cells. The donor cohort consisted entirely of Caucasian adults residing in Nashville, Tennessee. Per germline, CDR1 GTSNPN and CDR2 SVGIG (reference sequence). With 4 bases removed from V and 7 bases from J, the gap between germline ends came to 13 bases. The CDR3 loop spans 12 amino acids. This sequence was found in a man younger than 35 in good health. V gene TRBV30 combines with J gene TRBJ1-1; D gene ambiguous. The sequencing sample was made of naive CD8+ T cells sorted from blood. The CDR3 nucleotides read TGTGCCTGGAACCCAGTGACCCGTGAAGCTTTCTTT. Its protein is CAWNPVTREAFF.